A single sample gave rise to the 15 T cell receptor beta chains below, sequenced in a study of TIL therapy for anti-PD-1-resistant metastatic lung cancer. The libraries were made with immunoSEQ v3. Generated by immunoSEQ multiplex PCR, the TCRdb table keeps only in-frame clones and is missing some. The sample lists tens of thousands of clones, roughly 66% occurring once. The time point was: pre-treatment sample, taken before nivolumab and TIL therapy. Source: blood, taken at baseline. The receptors here all came from a person aged 25-85 years with non-small cell lung cancer.

This clone has only one observation. This chain joins TRBV11-2 and TRBJ2-2; D gene ambiguous. This CDR3 region has 13 residues. Germline lookup yields CDR1 SGHAT and CDR2 FQNNGV. Between the trimmed V and J ends, which lost 4 bases and 8 bases, there was a span of 11 bases. CDR3: CASSSPLLGELFF. The CDR3 bases are TGTGCCAGCAGCTCCCCTCTTCTTGGGGAGCTGTTTTTT. Full variable domain (missing parts from reference TRBV11-2 and TRBJ2-2): EAGVAQSPRYKIIEKRQSVAFWCNPISGHATLYWYQQILGQGPKLLIQFQNNGVVDDSQLPKDRFSAERLKGVDSTLKIQPAKLEDSAVYLCASSSPLLGELFFGEGSRLTVL.

V gene TRBV11-2 combines with J gene TRBJ1-2; no definite D call. The CDR3 loop spans 17 amino acids. Germline V gene sequence: CDR1 SGHAT, CDR2 FQNNGV. The V and J ends lost 0 bases and 3 bases respectively, with 17 bases between them. The CDR3 DNA reads as TGTGCCAGCAGCTTAGATAGAAGAGGTTATAACTACTATGGCTACACCTTC. Residues: CASSLDRRGYNYYGYTF.

The rearrangement links TRBV10-3 to TRBJ1-1, with D perhaps matching TRBD1 (5 bases). V lost 6 bases, J lost 7 bases, and 9 bases lay in between. Germline CDR1 and CDR2: ENHRY and SYGVKD. The CDR3 is made up of 11 amino acids. The CDR3 loop reads CAIREGLEAFF. The CDR3 DNA reads as TGTGCCATCAGGGAGGGACTTGAAGCTTTCTTT.

Only one count was recorded for this clone. The V call is TRBV5-5, the J call TRBJ1-4, with 9 bases fitting TRBD1. V dropped 5 bases and J dropped 8; count of bases not matched to a gene: 10. Germline CDR1 and CDR2: SGHKS and YYEKEE (reference sequence). There are 15 residues in the CDR3. CDR3 sequence reads: CASSQKQGAEEKLFF. CDR3 coding DNA: TGTGCCAGCAGTCAGAAACAGGGGGCTGAGGAAAAACTGTTTTTT.

The V gene is TRBV2, the J gene TRBJ2-3, with TRBD1 as a possible D gene (6 bases). CDR3 size: 14 residues. The germline gives CDR1 SNHLY, CDR2 FYNNEI. The V gene lost 8 bases and the J gene lost 4 bases, with 16 bases spanning the gap. CDR3 sequence reads: CASGIGAGADTQYF. The DNA of the CDR3 is TGTGCCAGCGGAATAGGGGCAGGGGCAGATACGCAGTATTTT.

In this sample, this clone turned up a few times. CDR3 region: CASSPRGSYEQYF. CDR3 nucleotides: TGTGCCAGCAGTCCCAGGGGCAGCTACGAGCAGTACTTC. The chain couples TRBV27 to TRBJ2-7; weak D call: TRBD1 (6 bases). Trimming took 5 bases from V and 3 from J, leaving 11 bases between them. There are 13 residues in the CDR3. Germline assignment: CDR1 MNHEY and CDR2 SMNVEV (reference sequence).

This clone was counted only a few times. The chain recombines TRBV2 with TRBJ1-2; a possible D gene is TRBD1 (5 bases). The CDR3 totals 13 residues. Germline CDR1 reads SNHLY; CDR2 reads FYNNEI. The V gene lost 7 bases and the J gene lost 8 bases, with 17 bases spanning the gap. The CDR3 sequence: CASTTGGLRGYTF. Here the CDR3 DNA reads TGTGCCAGCACCACCGGGGGGTTGAGAGGCTACACCTTC.

This clone was found once. J is TRBJ1-1 and V is TRBV13, with D unresolved. V was cut by 1 base and J by 0 bases, with 12 bases left in between. The germline gives CDR1 PRHDT, CDR2 FYEKMQ (reference sequence). The CDR3 is 16 residues long. In DNA, the CDR3 is TGTGCCAGCAGCTTAGTGGGGAACAGATTGAACACTGAAGCTTTCTTT. This sequence encodes CASSLVGNRLNTEAFF.

In its sample, this clone was seen many times. The same CDR3 also results from other DNA sequences found in this sample. The chain employs TRBV5-1 and TRBJ2-1; 10 bases map to TRBD2. CDR1 is SGHRS, CDR2 YFSETQ, per germline. Unmatched junction bases numbered 3, after V lost 4 bases and J lost 2 bases. This CDR3 has 15 residues. The CDR3 spells CASSLTSGTYNEQFF. DNA of the CDR3: TGCGCCAGCAGCCTAACTAGCGGGACCTACAATGAGCAGTTCTTC.

The chain is built from TRBV30 and TRBJ2-5; 7 nucleotides line up with TRBD1. The CDR3 loop spans 13 amino acids. CDR1 and CDR2 from the germline V gene are GTSNPN and SVGIG (reference sequence). The junction had 4 bases not matched to a gene; V was cut back by 3 bases and J by 3 bases. CDR3 loop: CAWRRTGEETQYF. The CDR3 coding sequence is TGTGCCTGGAGGAGAACAGGGGAAGAGACCCAGTACTTC.

The V call is TRBV18, the J call TRBJ2-7, with 12 bases fitting TRBD2. This CDR3 comprises 15 residues. CDR1 and CDR2 (germline): KGHSH, LQKENI. V was pared by 3 bases and J by 5 bases, with 5 bases of the junction left unmatched. The DNA for the CDR3 is TGTGCCAGCTCACCTGCGCTAGCGGGAGGGGACGAGCAGTACTTC. Translated: CASSPALAGGDEQYF.

The chain employs TRBV6-1 and TRBJ2-6, with 9 bases lining up with TRBD1. J gave up 3 bases and V 4 bases, and 10 bases lay outside the gene matches. CDR1 MNHNS and CDR2 SASEGT come from the germline V gene. There are 18 residues in the CDR3. The DNA of the CDR3 is TGTGCCAGCAGTGCATTACAGGGGGCGCGTGGTGGGGCCAACGTCCTGACTTTC. Protein sequence: CASSALQGARGGANVLTF.

The sample holds one count of this clone. This sequence joins TRBV6-6 and TRBJ1-1; D is uncertain. Trimming took off 6 bases at V and 4 bases at J, with 9 bases between the two ends. CDR3 length equals 12 residues. Germline V gives CDR1 MNHNY, CDR2 SVGAGI (reference sequence). CDR3 DNA sequence: TGTGCCAGCAGACATCCGGCCACTGAAGCTTTCTTT. The encoded protein is CASRHPATEAFF.

J is TRBJ2-7 and V is TRBV5-7; D may be TRBD1 (6 bases). TRBV5-7 is marked as an open reading frame, function uncertain. V was cut by 0 bases and J by 5 bases, with 9 bases left in between. This CDR3 region has 13 residues. CDR3 protein: CASSLDREDEQYF. CDR3 nucleotide sequence: TGTGCCAGCAGCTTGGACAGGGAAGACGAGCAGTACTTC.

The genes are TRBV18 and TRBJ2-7; the match to TRBD2 covers 7 bases. Unmatched junction bases numbered 6, after V lost 5 bases and J lost 2 bases. This CDR3 region has 14 residues. Germline V gives CDR1 KGHSH, CDR2 LQKENI. CDR3 sequence reads: CASSAQREAYEQYF. The CDR3 bases are TGTGCCAGCTCAGCCCAGCGGGAAGCCTACGAGCAGTACTTC.